A selection of T cell receptor beta chains follows, all from one sample in a study of CD8 T cells in ankylosing spondylitis. TCRdb reprocessed the 5' RACE reads via MiXCR and lists one record per CDR3 protein. The sample has roughly 370,000 distinct CDR3 sequences, about a fifth seen once; the top ten hold about 17%. Sequenced: blood, either unsorted or a sorted T cell fraction (not recorded which). All receptors derive from a male donor with ankylosing spondylitis. The CDR3 runs from the conserved cysteine through the conserved F or W. The D gene is left open where the match is weak. The size field is filled for only some rows; it gives once, few, many or a size class.

V	size	J	D	length	DNA	CDR3
TRBV29-1	few	TRBJ1-5	.	13	TGCAGCGCCAGTGACAGTTTCAATCAGCCCCAGCATTTT	CSASDSFNQPQHF
TRBV15	.	TRBJ1-4	.	13	TGTGCCACCAGCAGAGATATACGGGAAAAACTGTTTTTT	CATSRDIREKLFF
TRBV6-2/TRBV6-3	.	TRBJ2-7	TRBD2	15	TGTGCCAGCAGCCCTCCCGCGGGAGGCCCCTACGAGCAGTACTTC	CASSPPAGGPYEQYF
TRBV11-3	.	TRBJ1-2	.	15	TGTGCCAGCCAAGGTCGGGGGAACGCTAACTATGGCTACACCTTC	CASQGRGNANYGYTF
TRBV28	.	TRBJ2-7	.	13	TGTGCCAGCAGTTTACGCAGGGGCTACGAGCAGTACTTC	CASSLRRGYEQYF
TRBV6-1	.	TRBJ2-7	.	12	TGTGCCAGCAGTGGAGACATATACGAGCAGTACTTC	CASSGDIYEQYF
TRBV12-3/TRBV12-4	.	TRBJ2-5	TRBD1	15	TGTGCCAGCAGCCAGCGACAGGGGAATGGAGAGACCCAGTACTTC	CASSQRQGNGETQYF
TRBV14	.	TRBJ2-1	.	14	TGTGCCAGCAGCCAACTACCTTCCTACAATGAGCAGTTCTTC	CASSQLPSYNEQFF
TRBV19	once	TRBJ1-2	.	12	TGTGCCAGTAGTCGGGCGGAAGATGGCTACACCTTC	CASSRAEDGYTF
TRBV29-1	.	TRBJ1-6	.	13	TGCAGCGTGCGACAAGACTATAATTCACCCCTCCACTTT	CSVRQDYNSPLHF
TRBV7-9	few	TRBJ2-2	TRBD2	14	TGTGCCAGCAGCTTTGGACTAGCCTTCGGGGAGCTGTTTTTT	CASSFGLAFGELFF
TRBV23-1	.	TRBJ2-2	TRBD1	17	TGCGCCAGCAAAAGGACAGGGGGCAAAACGAACACCGGGGAGCTGTTTTTT	CASKRTGGKTNTGELFF